Below, one T cell receptor (beta chain) is given with its context. The antigen is undetermined. These data are taken from a study of shared clonotypes between healthy human individuals. Notes on the study in general: Naive CD4 clonotypes were shared across several donors at roughly 5%. Although depth was large, rarefaction showed that sequencing of the sorted subsets was incomplete.

The study drew its donors from healthy HIV-negative adults without recent acute infections or vaccinations. When replicate PCRs were run on sorted subsets, they used 200 ng DNA, some 29,000 T cell genomes. The protocol was immunoSEQ multiplex PCR, while the TCRdb copy is restricted to in-frame clones and leaves out a portion. The sample has fewer than 2.5 million clones, approximately 94% seen once. The sequence was obtained from a man between 18 and 29 years old in good health. Some clones in this sample may be carry-over from other donors' samples. Sequencing used naive CD4+ T cells from PBMCs. Indicated subset: CD45RA+ positively selected.

The CDR3 loop is CASSRSWEGYTF. CDR3 nucleotide sequence: TGTGCCAGCAGTCGGTCGTGGGAAGGCTACACCTTC. The chain combines TRBV28 with TRBJ1-2; D unresolved. CDR3 length: 12 amino acids. Between the trimmed V and J ends, which lost 5 bases and 8 bases, there was a span of 12 bases. Looked up from germline, CDR1 is MDHEN and CDR2 is SYDVKM.